Each of the 20 T cell receptor beta chains below was sequenced from the same sample in a study of T cell responses to AZD1222 COVID-19 vaccine (dated by TCRdb to about 2021). The library was made by the immunoSEQ multiplex PCR assay. The immuneACCESS repertoire file appears here via TCRdb, limited to in-frame rearrangements. These files lack a portion of the clones; in checked studies, under half of the deficit traces to unresolved V genes, and the cause of the others is not known. The sample includes just under 150,000 clones, with roughly 86% observed a single time. Around 5.1% of the sample comes from the top ten. What this sample's time point label stands for: about 28 days (+/-7) after the second vaccine dose. This material consisted of peripheral blood, taken 28 days after the second AZD1222 dose. The receptors originated from an adult who received the AZD1222 COVID-19 vaccine.

This chain joins TRBV3-1 (or the pseudogene TRBV3-2) and TRBJ1-6; no definite D call. Trimming removed 0 bases from V and 8 bases from J, with 8 bases in between. The CDR3 runs to 14 residues. Germline values: CDR1 LGHDT, CDR2 YNNKEL (reference sequence). Written as DNA, the CDR3 is TGTGCCAGCAGCCAAGATTGGAGGGATTCACCCCTCCACTTT. It translates to CASSQDWRDSPLHF.

The V gene is TRBV28, the J gene TRBJ1-2; D is ambiguous. CDR1 MDHEN and CDR2 SYDVKM come from the germline V gene. This CDR3 comprises 15 residues. V was clipped by 3 bases and J by 1 base, with 12 bases between them. CDR3 sequence (DNA): TGTGCCAGCAGTTTTCCCTTAGGCAGTAACTATGGCTACACCTTC. Amino acids: CASSFPLGSNYGYTF.

This clone was seen only a few times. The chain uses TRBV7-6 and TRBJ2-6, with TRBD1 matching over 9 bases. Looked up from germline, CDR1 is SGHVS and CDR2 is FNYEAQ. The CDR3 length is 18 residues. The ends lost 4 bases at V and 0 bases at J; junction bases unmatched: 7. CDR3 nucleotides: TGTGCCAGCAGCTCCTCCGGGACAGGGAGCTCTGGGGCCAACGTCCTGACTTTC. Protein product: CASSSSGTGSSGANVLTF.

This clone was counted once. The rearrangement uses TRBV4-1 and TRBJ1-4; D not certain. CDR1 and CDR2 (germline): MGHRA, YSYEKL. CDR3 size: 15 residues. The ends were cut back, 1 base at V and 7 bases at J, with 13 bases in the middle. This CDR3 is CASSQVILGSEKLFF. In nucleotides, the CDR3 is TGCGCCAGCAGCCAAGTGATTCTCGGGAGTGAAAAACTGTTTTTT.

This clone appeared a single time. The chain links TRBV28 to TRBJ1-1; D is unclear. The V gene lost 6 bases and the J gene lost 4 bases, with 9 bases spanning the gap. The CDR3 covers 12 residues. Germline CDR1 MDHEN, CDR2 SYDVKM. CDR3 DNA sequence: TGTGCCAGCAGCTTCGCCGGCACTGAAGCTTTCTTT. Protein: CASSFAGTEAFF.

This clone was found once. The chain is built from TRBV11-2 and TRBJ1-6; D remains ambiguous. V lost 2 bases to trimming and J lost 10 bases, with 6 bases between them. Germline CDR1 reads SGHAT; CDR2 reads FQNNGV. CDR3 length: 12 amino acids. The DNA for the CDR3 is TGTGCCAGCAGCTTAATCCAATCACCCCTCCACTTT. Translating it yields CASSLIQSPLHF.

This clone was recorded only once. Additional DNA sequences in this sample encode the identical CDR3. The chain couples TRBV6-5 to TRBJ1-2; D gene uncertain. V was trimmed by 2 bases and J by 2 bases, leaving 6 bases between them. There are 13 residues in the CDR3. Germline CDR1 reads MNHEY; CDR2 reads SVGAGI. CDR3: CASSYDRNYGYTF. CDR3 nucleotide sequence: TGTGCCAGCAGTTACGACCGGAACTATGGCTACACCTTC.

This clone was detected once. This rearrangement joins TRBV3-1 (or the pseudogene TRBV3-2) to TRBJ2-1, with D maybe TRBD2 (6 bases). Trimming stripped 5 bases from V and 8 bases from J, with 19 bases between. Germline V CDR1 and CDR2: LGHDT, YNNKEL (reference sequence). The CDR3 runs to 15 residues. CDR3 in amino acids: CASSDPGDSHHEQFF. DNA of the CDR3: TGTGCCAGCAGCGACCCGGGGGACTCCCACCATGAGCAGTTCTTC.

The chain couples TRBV18 to TRBJ2-3, with TRBD2 matching over 8 bases. Germline values: CDR1 KGHSH, CDR2 LQKENI. The CDR3 loop spans 18 amino acids. V shed 1 base, J shed 4 bases, and the junction held 13 bases outside the gene matches. The DNA for the CDR3 is TGTGCCAGCTCACCACTAATGGGAGCTAGCGGGTACCCAGATACGCAGTATTTT. Its protein is CASSPLMGASGYPDTQYF.

The gene calls are TRBV6-5 and TRBJ1-6; D remains ambiguous. The CDR3 has 11 amino acids. The V and J ends lost 9 bases and 9 bases respectively, with 9 bases between them. CDR1 is MNHEY and CDR2 is SVGAGI in the germline V gene. CDR3 sequence: CASGQTSPLHF. CDR3 nucleotide sequence: TGTGCCAGTGGGCAGACTTCACCCCTCCACTTT.

V is TRBV30 and J is TRBJ1-2; a possible D gene is TRBD1 (5 bases). CDR3 length: 17 amino acids. CDR1 and CDR2 (germline): GTSNPN, SVGIG (reference sequence). The V and J ends lost 2 bases and 5 bases respectively, with 24 bases between them. The CDR3 protein is CAWSSRGGLHLPYGYTF. CDR3 DNA: TGTGCCTGGAGTTCTAGGGGAGGGTTGCACCTCCCATATGGCTACACCTTC.

Here the CDR3 reads CASSYSGKETQYF. In DNA, the CDR3 is TGTGCCAGCAGTTATAGCGGGAAGGAGACCCAGTACTTC. The gene calls are TRBV6-5 and TRBJ2-5; the match to TRBD2 covers 8 bases. V dropped 3 bases and J dropped 5; count of bases not matched to a gene: 2. The CDR3 has 13 amino acids. Germline CDR1 is MNHEY and CDR2 is SVGAGI.

V gene TRBV27 combines with J gene TRBJ2-7; D is unclear. This CDR3 spans 14 amino acids. Germline V lookup: CDR1 MNHEY, CDR2 SMNVEV (reference sequence). V lost 6 bases, J lost 2 bases, and 14 bases lay in between. The chain's CDR3 is CASRQMSHPYEQYF. CDR3 coding DNA: TGTGCCAGCAGGCAAATGAGTCACCCCTACGAGCAGTACTTC.

The V and J genes are TRBV9 and TRBJ1-2; D is possibly TRBD1 (5 bases). This CDR3 is built from 13 residues. V dropped 4 bases and J dropped 2 bases, with 9 bases sitting between them. From germline, CDR1 is SGDLS and CDR2 YYNGEE. The CDR3 loop is CASSTRQNYGYTF. In DNA form, the CDR3 reads TGTGCCAGCAGCACCAGACAGAACTATGGCTACACCTTC.

The chain carries TRBV5-1 and TRBJ2-1, with TRBD2 matching over 11 bases. Germline CDR1 is SGHRS and CDR2 is YFSETQ. The V gene end was trimmed by 2 bases and the J gene end by 6 bases; junction bases not matched to a gene: 1. The CDR3 consists of 14 residues. DNA for the CDR3: TGCGCCAGCAGCTTAGGGACTAGCGGCAATGAGCAGTTCTTC. Protein: CASSLGTSGNEQFF.

V and J are TRBV18 and TRBJ1-1, with 7 positions matching TRBD1. Looked up from germline, CDR1 is KGHSH and CDR2 is LQKENI. CDR3 length: 14 residues. The junction had 5 bases not matched to a gene; V was cut back by 3 bases and J by 4 bases. The CDR3 loop reads CASSPSGGGTEAFF. The CDR3 nucleotides read TGTGCCAGCTCACCGTCAGGGGGGGGCACTGAAGCTTTCTTT.

V and J are TRBV5-4 and TRBJ2-2; D uncertain. The germline V and J ends were trimmed by 2 bases and 5 bases, with 7 bases remaining between them. Germline V CDR1 and CDR2: SGHNT, YYREEE (reference sequence). The CDR3 contains 13 residues. CDR3 loop: CASSFDATGELFF. The CDR3 nucleotides are TGTGCCAGCAGCTTCGACGCGACCGGGGAGCTGTTTTTT.

This sequence joins TRBV6-5 and TRBJ1-6, with 7 bases that match TRBD1. Germline V CDR1 and CDR2: MNHEY, SVGAGI. The length of the CDR3 is 14 residues. Trimming at V came to 6 bases and at J to 6 bases, leaving 5 bases not matched to a gene. The CDR3 loop reads CASRADRLNSPLHF. The CDR3 DNA is TGTGCCAGCAGAGCGGACAGGCTTAATTCACCCCTCCACTTT.

This sequence joins TRBV12-5 and TRBJ2-3, with 13 bases matching TRBD2. The V segment lost 4 bases and the J segment 6 bases; nucleotides outside the gene matches: 10. The CDR3 has 17 residues. CDR1 and CDR2 (germline): LGHNT, FRNRAP. For the CDR3, the DNA is TGTGCTAGTGGTTCCACCCGGACTAGCGGGGGCTTGGATACGCAGTATTTT. Translated: CASGSTRTSGGLDTQYF.

This chain connects TRBV3-1 (or the pseudogene TRBV3-2) to TRBJ1-1; D remains ambiguous. CDR1 is LGHDT and CDR2 is YNNKEL in the germline V gene (reference sequence). Trimming removed 5 bases from V and 4 bases from J, with 11 bases in between. There are 13 residues in the CDR3. The DNA for the CDR3 is TGTGCCAGCAGCTCCGGTGTGGGCACTGAAGCTTTCTTT. This encodes CASSSGVGTEAFF.